These 17 T cell receptor beta chains originate from one sample sequenced in a study of blood T cell repertoires in COVID-19. Sequenced by immunoSEQ multiplex PCR; TCRdb stores in-frame clones only, minus some. The table includes more than 110,000 clones, around 88% detected once. Sample: peripheral blood. These receptors were taken from a man aged 60-69 years with active or convalescent COVID-19.

The chain recombines TRBV19 with TRBJ1-4, with TRBD1 matching over 8 bases. Germline CDR1 and CDR2: LNHDA and SQIVND (reference sequence). This CDR3 has 14 amino acids. V trimming: 7 bases; J trimming: 8 bases; junction bases outside the gene matches: 9. The CDR3: CASTSRTGHEKLFF. The DNA of the CDR3 is TGTGCCAGTACCTCCAGGACAGGGCACGAAAAACTGTTTTTT.

In its sample, this clone was seen once. The gene calls are TRBV9 and TRBJ1-5; D is unresolved. Germline V CDR1 and CDR2: SGDLS, YYNGEE. V lost 2 bases and J lost 7, with 16 bases in between. The CDR3 is 15 amino acids. The CDR3 sequence is CASSVAGWSEQPQHF. The CDR3 DNA sequence: TGTGCCAGCAGCGTCGCGGGCTGGTCGGAACAGCCCCAGCATTTT.

CDR3 amino acids: CASSYSAAGNTIYF. As DNA, the CDR3 is TGTGCCAGCAGTTACTCGGCGGCAGGAAACACCATATATTTT. This rearrangement joins TRBV6-5 to TRBJ1-3; D unclear. V lost 0 bases and J lost 4, with 7 bases in between. Germline V gives CDR1 MNHEY, CDR2 SVGAGI. The length of the CDR3 is 14 residues.

The V call is TRBV7-9, the J call TRBJ1-1; D unresolved. The germline CDR1 and CDR2 sequences are SEHNR and FQNEAQ (reference sequence). This CDR3 comprises 12 residues. V lost 5 bases and J 6 bases, leaving 10 bases between the germline ends. Here the CDR3 DNA reads TGTGCCAGCAGCAACGAGCGGGCTGAAGCTTTCTTT. This codes for CASSNERAEAFF.

In its sample, this clone was seen once. The chain employs TRBV27 and TRBJ2-5; TRBD1 matches at 7 bases. The V segment lost 3 bases and the J segment 6 bases; nucleotides outside the gene matches: 7. Germline loops: CDR1 MNHEY, CDR2 SMNVEV (reference sequence). The CDR3 extends over 14 amino acids. The CDR3 DNA sequence: TGTGCCAGCAGTTTGAAAGGGGGCGGAAAGACCCAGTACTTC. This gives the protein CASSLKGGGKTQYF.

The V call is TRBV10-1, the J call TRBJ1-1; 8 nucleotides match TRBD1. Per the germline V gene, CDR1 is WNHNN and CDR2 is SYGVQD (reference sequence). J gave up 1 base and V 5 bases, and 15 bases lay outside the gene matches. The CDR3 extends over 18 amino acids. CDR3 region: CASSFPGQATVKNTEAFF. In nucleotides, the CDR3 is TGCGCCAGCAGTTTCCCGGGACAGGCCACTGTCAAGAACACTGAAGCTTTCTTT.

The J gene is TRBJ2-3, the V gene TRBV29-1; TRBD1 aligns across 8 bases. CDR3 length: 16 residues. V lost 0 bases and J lost 1; bases outside the gene matches: 6. CDR1 is SQVTM and CDR2 is ANQGSEA in the germline V gene. As DNA, the CDR3 is TGCAGCGTTGAAGATGGGACAGGTGGAGGCACAGATACGCAGTATTTT. Its protein is CSVEDGTGGGTDTQYF.

This sequence joins TRBV29-1 and TRBJ2-7, with 7 bases matching TRBD2. Trimming cost V 6 bases and J 2 bases; bases outside gene matches: 7. Per the germline V gene, CDR1 is SQVTM and CDR2 is ANQGSEA. The CDR3 is made up of 13 amino acids. The CDR3 sequence: CSVGRAGPYEQYF. Written as DNA, the CDR3 is TGCAGCGTCGGTCGAGCGGGGCCCTACGAGCAGTACTTC.

V and J are TRBV5-1 and TRBJ1-2; 8 bases are shared with TRBD1. Trimming at V came to 4 bases and at J to 5 bases, leaving 4 bases not matched to a gene. The CDR3 consists of 13 residues. Germline loops: CDR1 SGHRS, CDR2 YFSETQ. CDR3 loop: CASSGTGEYGYTF. The CDR3 coding sequence is TGCGCCAGCAGCGGGACAGGAGAATATGGCTACACCTTC.

The CDR3: CASSLPARSYEQYF. For the CDR3, the DNA is TGTGCCAGCAGCTTGCCTGCGCGATCCTACGAGCAGTACTTC. The chain recombines TRBV5-6 with TRBJ2-7, with unresolved D. Looked up from germline, CDR1 is SGHDT and CDR2 is YYEEEE. The CDR3 consists of 14 residues. V lost 1 base, J lost 1 base, and 9 bases lay in between.

CDR3 loop: CATSDVFRTDSKDNEQFF. The DNA of the CDR3 is TGTGCCACCAGTGACGTTTTTCGGACAGACTCGAAGGACAATGAGCAGTTCTTC. V and J are TRBV24-1 and TRBJ2-1; TRBD1 is a possible D gene (6 bases). There are 18 residues in the CDR3. Germline CDR1 is KGHDR and CDR2 is SFDVKD. V shed 4 bases and J shed 5 bases, with 23 bases lying between them.

This sequence joins TRBV10-3 and TRBJ1-5, with TRBD1 identical over 8 bases. Germline CDR1 and CDR2: ENHRY and SYGVKD. The junction had 6 bases not matched to a gene; V was cut back by 9 bases and J by 5 bases. CDR3 length: 13 residues. CDR3 residues: CAIQSDRDQPQHF. CDR3 in DNA: TGTGCCATTCAATCGGACAGGGATCAGCCCCAGCATTTT.

The chain joins TRBV5-4 to TRBJ1-2; tentatively, D is TRBD1 (6 bases). The CDR3 consists of 13 residues. Between the trimmed V and J ends, which lost 4 bases and 2 bases, there was a span of 9 bases. Germline CDR1 and CDR2: SGHNT and YYREEE (reference sequence). The CDR3 DNA follows: TGTGCCAGCAGCAGTACAGGGAACTATGGCTACACCTTC. It is translated as CASSSTGNYGYTF.

This clone was picked up a small number of times. V is TRBV9 and J is TRBJ1-4, with 7 bases lining up with TRBD1. The CDR3 is 16 residues long. Germline V gives CDR1 SGDLS, CDR2 YYNGEE. V was clipped by 0 bases and J by 4 bases; unmatched bases: 6. The CDR3 DNA reads TGTGCCAGCAGCGTAGGGGGACAGCAGATTAATGAAAAACTGTTTTTT. Translating it yields CASSVGGQQINEKLFF.

This rearrangement joins TRBV28 to TRBJ1-6; 7 bases match TRBD1. The germline V gene has CDR1 MDHEN and CDR2 SYDVKM. V lost 4 bases to trimming and J lost 5 bases; unmatched junction nucleotides: 5. The CDR3 loop spans 15 amino acids. The CDR3 DNA follows: TGTGCCAGCAGTTCCCCGGGACAGCATAATTCACCCCTCCACTTT. Translated, it gives CASSSPGQHNSPLHF.

This chain uses TRBV20-1 with TRBJ2-1, with a weak D call TRBD2 (6 bases). This CDR3 has 12 amino acids. Germline-derived CDR1 and CDR2 are DFQATT and SNEGSKA (reference sequence). Deletions cut 3 bases from V and 14 bases from J, with 17 bases between. The CDR3 nucleotides are TGCAGTGCTAGTGGGAGGACCTCCCAAGAGTTCTTC. The encoded protein is CSASGRTSQEFF.

V is TRBV11-2 and J is TRBJ1-2, with 8 positions matching TRBD1. Germline values: CDR1 SGHAT, CDR2 FQNNGV. This CDR3 has 15 residues. Trimming removed 5 bases from V and 4 bases from J; junction bases left unmatched: 9. Written as DNA, the CDR3 is TGTGCCAGCAGCCTCAACAGGGGGACGGGCTATGGCTACACCTTC. Translated: CASSLNRGTGYGYTF.